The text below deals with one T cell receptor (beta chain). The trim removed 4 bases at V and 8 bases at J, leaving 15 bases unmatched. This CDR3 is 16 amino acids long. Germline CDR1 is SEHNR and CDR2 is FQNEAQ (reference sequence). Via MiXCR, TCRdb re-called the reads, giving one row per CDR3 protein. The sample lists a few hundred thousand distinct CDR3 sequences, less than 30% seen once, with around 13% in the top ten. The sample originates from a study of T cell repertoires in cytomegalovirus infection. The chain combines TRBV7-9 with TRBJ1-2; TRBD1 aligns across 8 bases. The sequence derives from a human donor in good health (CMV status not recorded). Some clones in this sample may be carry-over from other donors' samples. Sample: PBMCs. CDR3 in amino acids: CASSSAGGAFIDGYTF. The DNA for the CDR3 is TGTGCCAGCAGCTCGGCAGGGGGCGCATTCATTGACGGCTACACCTTC.